Following are 24 T cell receptor beta chains from one sample sequenced in a study of T cell responses to AZD1222 COVID-19 vaccine. The repertoire was sequenced with immunoSEQ multiplex PCR; TCRdb's copy has only in-frame clones and lacks some. The sample records over 150,000 clones, 88% being singletons. The source was peripheral blood, collected on day 0 of AZD1222 vaccination. The receptors were gathered from an adult in good health.

V is TRBV6-5 and J is TRBJ1-2; D uncertain. Germline V CDR1 and CDR2: MNHEY, SVGAGI. Trimming stripped 2 bases from V and 12 bases from J, with 16 bases between. CDR3 size: 13 residues. The CDR3 sequence: CASSYGRAQANTF. The CDR3 nucleotides read TGTGCCAGCAGTTACGGGCGCGCTCAGGCAAACACCTTC.

The genes are TRBV6-5 and TRBJ1-2; D is unclear. The V end was cut by 2 bases, the J end by 6 bases, with 10 bases between. The CDR3 is made up of 13 amino acids. The germline CDR1 and CDR2 sequences are MNHEY and SVGAGI. CDR3: CASSYKGFDGYTF. CDR3 nucleotides: TGTGCCAGCAGTTACAAAGGATTCGATGGCTACACCTTC.

The chain is built from TRBV10-3 and TRBJ1-3, with D possibly TRBD1 on 5 matching bases. The CDR3 loop spans 17 amino acids. Deletions cut 2 bases from V and 0 bases from J, with 14 bases between. Germline CDR1 ENHRY, CDR2 SYGVKD. The CDR3 nucleotides are TGTGCCATCAGTGAGCTCACAGGCGCCCACTCTGGAAACACCATATATTTT. Its protein is CAISELTGAHSGNTIYF.

The chain recombines TRBV23-1 with TRBJ2-3; D uncertain. TRBV23-1 has ORF status, its function being uncertain. The CDR3 runs to 14 residues. The V gene lost 0 bases and the J gene lost 2 bases, with 6 bases spanning the gap. CDR3 sequence: CASSQSENTDTQYF. CDR3 DNA: TGCGCCAGCAGTCAATCGGAGAACACAGATACGCAGTATTTT.

The genes are TRBV24-1 and TRBJ2-1, with D possibly matching TRBD2 (6 bases). The germline CDR1 and CDR2 sequences are KGHDR and SFDVKD. The CDR3 runs to 13 residues. Trimming shortened V by 5 bases and J by 2 bases, and 6 bases separated the two germline ends. CDR3 sequence reads: CATSGGAYNEQFF. CDR3 bases: TGTGCCACCAGTGGGGGGGCCTACAATGAGCAGTTCTTC.

The rearrangement joins TRBV3-1 (or the pseudogene TRBV3-2) to TRBJ2-1, with a possible D match to TRBD2 (5 bases). CDR1 is LGHDT, CDR2 YNNKEL, per germline (reference sequence). The V end was cut by 0 bases, the J end by 12 bases, with 12 bases between. The length of the CDR3 is 13 residues. The CDR3 loop reads CASSQETLGSQFF. DNA for the CDR3: TGTGCCAGCAGCCAAGAGACACTAGGCTCGCAGTTCTTC.

The CDR3 is CASSKGGLAENNEQFF. In DNA form, the CDR3 reads TGCGCCAGCAGCAAGGGAGGGCTAGCGGAAAACAATGAGCAGTTCTTC. The chain employs TRBV5-1 and TRBJ2-1; 7 positions agree with TRBD2. Germline CDR1 SGHRS, CDR2 YFSETQ. This CDR3 has 16 residues. Trimming took 4 bases from V and 5 from J; bases not matched to a gene: 12.

The chain couples TRBV27 to TRBJ1-6; maybe TRBD1 (5 bases). The CDR3 runs 15 residues. V dropped 2 bases and J dropped 9 bases, with 14 bases sitting between them. CDR1 is MNHEY and CDR2 is SMNVEV in the germline V gene (reference sequence). DNA of the CDR3: TGTGCCAGCAGTTTACGGGCAGGGAGTAGTTCACCCCTCCACTTT. This encodes CASSLRAGSSSPLHF.

The chain is built from TRBV11-2 and TRBJ2-7; TRBD1 or TRBD2 may be the D gene (5 bases each). CDR3 size: 14 residues. Germline lookup yields CDR1 SGHAT and CDR2 FQNNGV. Trimming removed 5 bases at V and 2 bases at J, with 13 bases between. CDR3 DNA: TGTGCCAGCAGCACCCGGGACCCAACCTACGAGCAGTACTTC. This translates into CASSTRDPTYEQYF.

DNA for the CDR3: TGTGCCAGCAGCTTAGCGGGGGCCGGGGGAGAGACCCAGTACTTC. Translating gives CASSLAGAGGETQYF. V and J are TRBV7-6 and TRBJ2-5, with D perhaps assigned TRBD1 or TRBD2 (6 bases each). V gave up 0 bases and J gave up 4 bases, with 12 bases separating them. There are 15 residues in the CDR3. Looked up from germline, CDR1 is SGHVS and CDR2 is FNYEAQ.

The DNA for the CDR3 is TGTGCCAGCAGTGATGACAGGTCGACTTTGAACACTGAAGCTTTCTTT. This codes for CASSDDRSTLNTEAFF. The J gene is TRBJ1-1, the V gene TRBV2, with TRBD1 as a possible D gene (6 bases). The CDR3 covers 16 residues. V was cut by 3 bases and J by 0 bases, with 14 bases left in between. The germline gives CDR1 SNHLY, CDR2 FYNNEI.

The chain couples TRBV2 to TRBJ1-4, with unresolved D. V was shortened by 2 bases and J by 8 bases, with 12 bases between the two germline ends. Germline values: CDR1 SNHLY, CDR2 FYNNEI. The CDR3 runs to 14 residues. This chain's CDR3 is CASSERAVGEKLFF. CDR3 DNA: TGTGCCAGCAGTGAACGAGCGGTAGGGGAAAAACTGTTTTTT.

The CDR3 here is CASSLDQRTEAFF. Written as DNA, the CDR3 is TGTGCCAGCTCATTGGACCAGAGAACTGAAGCTTTCTTT. The chain couples TRBV18 to TRBJ1-1; the D is unclear. The V end was cut by 5 bases, the J end by 5 bases, with 12 bases between. CDR3 length: 13 residues. Germline CDR1 reads KGHSH; CDR2 reads LQKENI. The full variable domain, rest sourced from reference TRBV18 and TRBJ1-1, is NAGVMQNPRHLVRRRGQEARLRCSPMKGHSHVYWYRQLPEEGLKFMVYLQKENIIDESGMPKERFSAEFPKEGPSILRIQQVVRGDSAAYFCASSLDQRTEAFFGQGTRLTVV.

The V gene is TRBV15, the J gene TRBJ1-5, with D unresolved. V lost 3 bases to trimming and J lost 1 base, with 10 bases between them. The CDR3 runs 15 residues. Per the germline V gene, CDR1 is LNHNV and CDR2 is YYDKDF (reference sequence). The CDR3 loop reads CATSSRGGSNQPQHF. The CDR3 DNA sequence: TGTGCCACCAGCAGTCGGGGTGGAAGCAATCAGCCCCAGCATTTT.

The DNA for the CDR3 is TGTGCCAGCAGCTCCCAGGGGGCAGGCAATCAGCCCCAGCATTTT. Translation: CASSSQGAGNQPQHF. V gene TRBV7-9 combines with J gene TRBJ1-5, with 8 bases matching TRBD1. Germline CDR1 SEHNR, CDR2 FQNEAQ (reference sequence). The CDR3 is 15 residues long. V lost 4 bases and J lost 2; bases outside the gene matches: 4.

The V and J genes are TRBV19 and TRBJ1-1; a possible D gene is TRBD1 (5 bases). V lost 5 bases and J lost 4, with 20 bases in between. The CDR3 length is 16 residues. Per the germline V gene, CDR1 is LNHDA and CDR2 is SQIVND (reference sequence). CDR3 loop: CASSENPLRDPTEAFF. In DNA, the CDR3 is TGTGCCAGTAGTGAGAATCCCCTCAGGGACCCCACTGAAGCTTTCTTT.

This chain links TRBV3-1 (or the pseudogene TRBV3-2) with TRBJ1-1; no definite D call. Germline V CDR1 and CDR2: LGHDT, YNNKEL (reference sequence). V lost 5 bases and J 1 base, leaving 14 bases between the germline ends. CDR3 length equals 15 residues. The CDR3 protein is CASSSHLPRNTEAFF. Here the CDR3 DNA reads TGTGCCAGCAGCTCTCACCTTCCACGGAACACTGAAGCTTTCTTT.

This clone was detected only once. DNA for the CDR3: TGTGCCAGCATAATTACTTTCGGGGGCACTGAAGCTTTCTTT. Its protein is CASIITFGGTEAFF. The chain recombines TRBV6-5 with TRBJ1-1, with D possibly matching TRBD1 (5 bases). Trimming removed 7 bases from V and 4 bases from J, with 16 bases in between. The germline V gene encodes CDR1 MNHEY and CDR2 SVGAGI. The CDR3 spans 14 residues.

The chain links TRBV25-1 to TRBJ1-1; D unresolved. The CDR3 is made up of 12 amino acids. Trimming took off 4 bases at V and 6 bases at J, with 9 bases between the two ends. In germline, CDR1 is MGHDK, CDR2 SYGVNS. In DNA form, the CDR3 reads TGTGCCAGCAGTGTAGAGGACGCTGAAGCTTTCTTT. Amino acids: CASSVEDAEAFF.

The genes are TRBV6-1 and TRBJ2-7, with TRBD1 matching over 7 bases. CDR3 length equals 15 residues. The germline gives CDR1 MNHNS, CDR2 SASEGT. V dropped 6 bases and J dropped 0; count of bases not matched to a gene: 8. In DNA form, the CDR3 reads TGTGCCAGCAGGACCGACAGGGTCGACTCCTACGAGCAGTACTTC. Its protein is CASRTDRVDSYEQYF.

The chain carries TRBV14 and TRBJ2-3, with D tentatively TRBD2 (6 bases). Trimming removed 0 bases at V and 0 bases at J, with 13 bases between. This CDR3 spans 17 amino acids. Looked up from germline, CDR1 is SGHDN and CDR2 is FVKESK. The CDR3 DNA reads TGTGCCAGCAGCCAAGATGCAGCGGGTACTAGCACAGATACGCAGTATTTT. This translates into CASSQDAAGTSTDTQYF.

The CDR3, as DNA: TGTGCCAGCAGTTTACCCACAGGGGGCCGGGGCTACACCTTC. This translates into CASSLPTGGRGYTF. The chain recombines TRBV28 with TRBJ1-2; the match to TRBD1 covers 9 bases. The germline gives CDR1 MDHEN, CDR2 SYDVKM. The CDR3 is 14 amino acids. V lost 2 bases to trimming and J lost 8 bases; unmatched junction nucleotides: 6.

The CDR3 spells CASSHTGDGELFF. CDR3 in DNA: TGTGCCAGCAGCCACACAGGGGACGGGGAGCTGTTTTTT. V usage is TRBV7-3 and J usage is TRBJ2-2, with TRBD1 matching over 7 bases. The CDR3 spans 13 residues. Losses at the gene ends were 5 bases for V and 7 bases for J; bases not matched to a gene: 4. CDR1 SGHTA and CDR2 FQGTGA come from the germline V gene.

The genes are TRBV6-4 and TRBJ2-2, with D possibly matching TRBD2 (5 bases). Germline CDR1 reads MRHNA; CDR2 reads SNTAGT. The V end lost 3 bases, the J end lost 0 bases, and 11 bases lay between the germline ends. This CDR3 contains 16 residues. CDR3 loop: CASSDLGGSNTGELFF. CDR3 bases: TGTGCCAGCAGTGATCTGGGCGGGTCGAACACCGGGGAGCTGTTTTTT.